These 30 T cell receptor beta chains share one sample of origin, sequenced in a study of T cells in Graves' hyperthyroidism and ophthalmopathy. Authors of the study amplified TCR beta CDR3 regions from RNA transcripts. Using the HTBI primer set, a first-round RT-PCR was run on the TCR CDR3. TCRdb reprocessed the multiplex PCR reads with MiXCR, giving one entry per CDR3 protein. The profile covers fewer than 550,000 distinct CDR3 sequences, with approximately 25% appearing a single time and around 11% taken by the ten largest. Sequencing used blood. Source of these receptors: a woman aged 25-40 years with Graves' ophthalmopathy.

CDR3 in DNA: TGTGCCAGCAGCTTTTTGTATAGCAGGTCCTACGAGCAGTACTTC. Translated, it gives CASSFLYSRSYEQYF. The J gene is TRBJ2-7, the V gene TRBV7-2, with no clear D. V was trimmed by 3 bases and J by 1 base, leaving 13 bases between them. The CDR3 extends over 15 amino acids. Germline assignment: CDR1 SGHTA and CDR2 FQGNSA.

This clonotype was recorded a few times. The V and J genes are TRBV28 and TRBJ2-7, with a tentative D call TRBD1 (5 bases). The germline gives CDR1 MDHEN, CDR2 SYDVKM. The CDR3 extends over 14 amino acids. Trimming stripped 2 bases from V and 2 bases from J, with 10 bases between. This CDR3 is CASSLTDRPYEQYF. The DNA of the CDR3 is TGTGCCAGCAGTTTAACAGACAGACCCTACGAGCAGTACTTC.

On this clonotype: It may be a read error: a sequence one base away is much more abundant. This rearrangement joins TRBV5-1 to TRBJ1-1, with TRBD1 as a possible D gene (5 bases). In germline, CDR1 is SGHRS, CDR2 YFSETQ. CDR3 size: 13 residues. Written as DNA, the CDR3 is TGCGCCAGCAGTAAGCAGGGCGGCACTGAATCTTTCTTT. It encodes CASSKQGGTESFF. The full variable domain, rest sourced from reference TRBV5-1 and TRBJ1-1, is KAGVTQTPRYLIKTRGQQVTLSCSPISGHRSVSWYQQTPGQGLQFLFEYFSETQRNKGNFPGRFSGRQFSNSRSEMNVSTLELGDSALYLCASSKQGGTESFFGQGTRLTVV.

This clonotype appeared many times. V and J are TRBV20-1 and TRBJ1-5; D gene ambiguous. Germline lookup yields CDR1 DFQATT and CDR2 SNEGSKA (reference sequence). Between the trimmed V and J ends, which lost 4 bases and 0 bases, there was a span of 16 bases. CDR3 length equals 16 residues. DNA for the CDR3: TGCAGTGCTACCCGGGCAGGAGCTCATAGCAATCAGCCCCAGCATTTT. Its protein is CSATRAGAHSNQPQHF.

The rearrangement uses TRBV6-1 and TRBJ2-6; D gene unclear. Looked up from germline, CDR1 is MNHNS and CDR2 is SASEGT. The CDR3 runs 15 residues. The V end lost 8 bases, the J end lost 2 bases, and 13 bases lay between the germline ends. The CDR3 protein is CASSTDLTGANVLTF. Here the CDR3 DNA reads TGTGCCAGCTCAACTGATTTAACTGGGGCCAACGTCCTGACTTTC.

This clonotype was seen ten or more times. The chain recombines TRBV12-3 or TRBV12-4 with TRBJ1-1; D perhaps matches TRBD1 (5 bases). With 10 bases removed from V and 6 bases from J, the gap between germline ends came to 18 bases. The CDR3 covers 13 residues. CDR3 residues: CAIRPFRGAEAFF. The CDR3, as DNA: TGTGCCATCAGGCCATTCCGAGGGGCTGAAGCTTTCTTT.

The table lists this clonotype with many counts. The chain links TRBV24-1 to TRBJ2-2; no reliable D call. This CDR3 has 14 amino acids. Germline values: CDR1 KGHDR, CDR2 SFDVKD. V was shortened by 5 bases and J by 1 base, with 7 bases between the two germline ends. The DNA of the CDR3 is TGTGCCACCAGTGCATTGGGGAACACCGGGGAGCTGTTTTTT. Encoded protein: CATSALGNTGELFF.

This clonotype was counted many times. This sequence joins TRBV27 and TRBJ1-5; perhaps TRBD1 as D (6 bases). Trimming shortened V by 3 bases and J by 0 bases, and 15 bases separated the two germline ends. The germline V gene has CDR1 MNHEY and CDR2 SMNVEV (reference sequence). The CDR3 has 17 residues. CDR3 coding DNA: TGTGCCAGCAGTTTTACCAGGGGAATGGGTAGCAATCAGCCCCAGCATTTT. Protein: CASSFTRGMGSNQPQHF.

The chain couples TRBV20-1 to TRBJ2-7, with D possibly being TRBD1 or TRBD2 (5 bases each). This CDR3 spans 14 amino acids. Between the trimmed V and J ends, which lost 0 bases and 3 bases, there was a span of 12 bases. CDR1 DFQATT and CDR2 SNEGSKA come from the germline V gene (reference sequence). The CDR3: CSARDTGRGYEQYF. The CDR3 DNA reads TGCAGTGCTAGAGATACGGGAAGGGGCTACGAGCAGTACTTC.

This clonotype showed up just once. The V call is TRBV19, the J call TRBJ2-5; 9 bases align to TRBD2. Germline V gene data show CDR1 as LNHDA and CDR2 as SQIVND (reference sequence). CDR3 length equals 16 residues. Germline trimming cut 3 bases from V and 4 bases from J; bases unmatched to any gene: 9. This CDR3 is CASSIYSPGLAETQYF. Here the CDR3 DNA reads TGTGCCAGTAGTATCTATTCCCCGGGACTAGCAGAGACCCAGTACTTC.

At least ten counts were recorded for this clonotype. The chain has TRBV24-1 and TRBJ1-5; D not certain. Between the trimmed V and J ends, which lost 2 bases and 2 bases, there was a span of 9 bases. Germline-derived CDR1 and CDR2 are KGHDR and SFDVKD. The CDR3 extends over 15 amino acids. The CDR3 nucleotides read TGTGCCACCAGTGATTCCAAGGACGGCAATCAGCCCCAGCATTTT. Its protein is CATSDSKDGNQPQHF.

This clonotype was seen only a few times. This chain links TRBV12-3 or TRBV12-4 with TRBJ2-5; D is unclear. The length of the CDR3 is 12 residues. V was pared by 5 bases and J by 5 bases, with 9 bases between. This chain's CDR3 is CASSNSKETQYF. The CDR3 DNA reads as TGTGCCAGCAGTAACTCCAAGGAGACCCAGTACTTC.

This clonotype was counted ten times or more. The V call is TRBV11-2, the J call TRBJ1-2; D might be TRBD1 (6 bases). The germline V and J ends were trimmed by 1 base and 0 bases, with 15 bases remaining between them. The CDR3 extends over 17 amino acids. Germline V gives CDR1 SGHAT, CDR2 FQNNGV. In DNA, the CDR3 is TGTGCCAGCAGCTTAGGGAGACGGGGGACACCTAACTATGGCTACACCTTC. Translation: CASSLGRRGTPNYGYTF.

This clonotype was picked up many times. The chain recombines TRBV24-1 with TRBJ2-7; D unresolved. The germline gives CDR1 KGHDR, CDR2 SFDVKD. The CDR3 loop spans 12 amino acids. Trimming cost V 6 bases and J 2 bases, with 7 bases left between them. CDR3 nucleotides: TGTGCCACCAGTCCAGGAACCTACGAGCAGTACTTC. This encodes CATSPGTYEQYF.

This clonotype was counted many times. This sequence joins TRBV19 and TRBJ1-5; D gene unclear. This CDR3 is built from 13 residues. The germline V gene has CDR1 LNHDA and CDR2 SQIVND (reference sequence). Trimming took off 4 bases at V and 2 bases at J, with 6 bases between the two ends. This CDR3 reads CASSSLGNQPQHF. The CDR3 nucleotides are TGTGCCAGTAGTAGCTTGGGCAATCAGCCCCAGCATTTT. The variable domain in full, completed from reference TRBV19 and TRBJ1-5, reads DGGITQSPKYLFRKEGQNVTLSCEQNLNHDAMYWYRQDPGQGLRLIYYSQIVNDFQKGDIAEGYSVSREKKESFPLTVTSAQKNPTAFYLCASSSLGNQPQHFGDGTRLSIL.

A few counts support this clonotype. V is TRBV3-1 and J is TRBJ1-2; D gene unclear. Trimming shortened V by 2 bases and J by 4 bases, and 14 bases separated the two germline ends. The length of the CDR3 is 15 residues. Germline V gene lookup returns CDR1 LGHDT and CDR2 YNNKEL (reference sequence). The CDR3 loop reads CASSQKAARGYGYTF. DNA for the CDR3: TGTGCCAGCAGCCAAAAAGCCGCTCGGGGCTATGGCTACACCTTC.

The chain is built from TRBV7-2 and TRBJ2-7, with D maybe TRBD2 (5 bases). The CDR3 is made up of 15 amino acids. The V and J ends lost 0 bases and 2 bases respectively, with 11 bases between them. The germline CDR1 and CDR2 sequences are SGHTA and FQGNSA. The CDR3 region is CASSLAFSGTYEQYF. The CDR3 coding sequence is TGTGCCAGCAGCTTAGCATTTTCGGGGACCTACGAGCAGTACTTC.

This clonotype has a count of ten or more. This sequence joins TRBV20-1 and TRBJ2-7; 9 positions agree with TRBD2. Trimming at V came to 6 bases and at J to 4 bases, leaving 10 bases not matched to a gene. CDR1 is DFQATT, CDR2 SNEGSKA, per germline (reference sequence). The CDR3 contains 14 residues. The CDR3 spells CSAWVLAGRYEQYF. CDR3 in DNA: TGCAGTGCCTGGGTTCTAGCGGGGCGTTACGAGCAGTACTTC.

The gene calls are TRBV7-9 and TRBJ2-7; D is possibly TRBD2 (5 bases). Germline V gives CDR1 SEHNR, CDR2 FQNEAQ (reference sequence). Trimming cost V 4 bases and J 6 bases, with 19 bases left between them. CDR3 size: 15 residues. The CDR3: CASSSAPPGLAEQYF. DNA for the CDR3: TGTGCCAGCAGCTCCGCTCCACCTGGACTGGCCGAGCAGTACTTC.

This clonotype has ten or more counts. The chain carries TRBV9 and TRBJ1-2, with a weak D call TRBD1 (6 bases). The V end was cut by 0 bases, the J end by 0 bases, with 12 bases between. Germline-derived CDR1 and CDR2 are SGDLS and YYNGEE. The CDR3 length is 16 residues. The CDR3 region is CASSVAPQGTNYGYTF. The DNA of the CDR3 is TGTGCCAGCAGCGTAGCCCCGCAGGGGACTAACTATGGCTACACCTTC.

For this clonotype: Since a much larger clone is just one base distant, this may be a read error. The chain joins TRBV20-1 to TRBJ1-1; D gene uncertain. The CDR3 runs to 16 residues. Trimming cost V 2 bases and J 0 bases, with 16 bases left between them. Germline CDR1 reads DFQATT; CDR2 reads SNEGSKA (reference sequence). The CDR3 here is CSARRWAMGLNTEAFF. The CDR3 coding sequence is TGCAGTGCTAGAAGGTGGGCAATGGGTCTGAACACTGAAGCTTTCTTT.

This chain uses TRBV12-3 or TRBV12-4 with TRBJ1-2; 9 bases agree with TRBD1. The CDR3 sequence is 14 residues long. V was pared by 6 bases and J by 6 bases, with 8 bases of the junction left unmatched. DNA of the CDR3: TGTGCCAGCAGCCTCTCCGACAGGGGGAATGGCTACACCTTC. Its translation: CASSLSDRGNGYTF.

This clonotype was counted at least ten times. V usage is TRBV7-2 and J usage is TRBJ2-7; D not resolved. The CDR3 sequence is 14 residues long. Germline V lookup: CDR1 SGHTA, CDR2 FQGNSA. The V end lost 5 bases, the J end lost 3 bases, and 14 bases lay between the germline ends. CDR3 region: CASSQRGRSYEQYF. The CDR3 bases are TGTGCCAGCAGCCAACGTGGCAGAAGCTACGAGCAGTACTTC.

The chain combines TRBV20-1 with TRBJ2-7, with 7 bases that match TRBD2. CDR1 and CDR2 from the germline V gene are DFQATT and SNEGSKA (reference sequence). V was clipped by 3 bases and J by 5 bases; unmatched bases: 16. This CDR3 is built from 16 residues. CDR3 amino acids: CSASGGGSGARNEQYF. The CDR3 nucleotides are TGCAGTGCTAGTGGGGGAGGGAGCGGGGCAAGGAACGAGCAGTACTTC.

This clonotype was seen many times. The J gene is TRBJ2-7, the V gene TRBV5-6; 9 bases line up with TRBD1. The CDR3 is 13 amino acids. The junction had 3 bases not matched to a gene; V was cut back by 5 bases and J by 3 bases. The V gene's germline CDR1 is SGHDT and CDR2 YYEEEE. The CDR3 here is CASRWTGDYEQYF. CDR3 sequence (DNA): TGTGCCAGCAGATGGACAGGGGACTACGAGCAGTACTTC.

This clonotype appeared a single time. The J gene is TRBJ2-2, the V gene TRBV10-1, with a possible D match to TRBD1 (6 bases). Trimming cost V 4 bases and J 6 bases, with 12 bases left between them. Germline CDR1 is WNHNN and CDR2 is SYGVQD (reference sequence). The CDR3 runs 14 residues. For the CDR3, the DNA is TGCGCCAGCAGTGTAGGGGGTCCCGCCGGGGAGCTGTTTTTT. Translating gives CASSVGGPAGELFF.

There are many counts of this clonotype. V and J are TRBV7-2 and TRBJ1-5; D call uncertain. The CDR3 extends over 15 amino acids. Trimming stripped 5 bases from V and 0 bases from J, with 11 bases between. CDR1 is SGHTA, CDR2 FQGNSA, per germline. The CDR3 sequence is CASSAIMGSNQPQHF. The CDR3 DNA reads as TGTGCCAGCAGCGCTATAATGGGTAGCAATCAGCCCCAGCATTTT.

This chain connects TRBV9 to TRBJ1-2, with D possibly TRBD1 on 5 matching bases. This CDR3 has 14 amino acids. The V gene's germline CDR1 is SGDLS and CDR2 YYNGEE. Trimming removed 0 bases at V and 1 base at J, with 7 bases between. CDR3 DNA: TGTGCCAGCAGCGTAGCTGACAGTAACTATGGCTACACCTTC. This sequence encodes CASSVADSNYGYTF. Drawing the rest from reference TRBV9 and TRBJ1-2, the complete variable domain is DSGVTQTPKHLITATGQRVTLRCSPRSGDLSVYWYQQSLDQGLQFLIQYYNGEERAKGNILERFSAQQFPDLHSELNLSSLELGDSALYFCASSVADSNYGYTFGSGTRLTVV.

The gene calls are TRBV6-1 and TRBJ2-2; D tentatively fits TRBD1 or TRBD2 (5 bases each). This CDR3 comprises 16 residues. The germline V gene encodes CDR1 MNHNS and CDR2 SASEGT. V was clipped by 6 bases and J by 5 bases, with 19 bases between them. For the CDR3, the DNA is TGTGCCAGCAGCACACTCGGGGCAGGATGGACCGGGGAGCTGTTTTTT. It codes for CASSTLGAGWTGELFF.

The CDR3 coding sequence is TGCAGTGCTAGACGGGGGACGGGACACCTCCAAGAGACCCAGTACTTC. This codes for CSARRGTGHLQETQYF. This chain uses TRBV20-1 with TRBJ2-5; D tentatively reads TRBD1 or TRBD2 (6 bases each). The CDR3 is 16 residues long. Germline-derived CDR1 and CDR2 are DFQATT and SNEGSKA (reference sequence). Trimming removed 2 bases from V and 1 base from J, with 17 bases in between.